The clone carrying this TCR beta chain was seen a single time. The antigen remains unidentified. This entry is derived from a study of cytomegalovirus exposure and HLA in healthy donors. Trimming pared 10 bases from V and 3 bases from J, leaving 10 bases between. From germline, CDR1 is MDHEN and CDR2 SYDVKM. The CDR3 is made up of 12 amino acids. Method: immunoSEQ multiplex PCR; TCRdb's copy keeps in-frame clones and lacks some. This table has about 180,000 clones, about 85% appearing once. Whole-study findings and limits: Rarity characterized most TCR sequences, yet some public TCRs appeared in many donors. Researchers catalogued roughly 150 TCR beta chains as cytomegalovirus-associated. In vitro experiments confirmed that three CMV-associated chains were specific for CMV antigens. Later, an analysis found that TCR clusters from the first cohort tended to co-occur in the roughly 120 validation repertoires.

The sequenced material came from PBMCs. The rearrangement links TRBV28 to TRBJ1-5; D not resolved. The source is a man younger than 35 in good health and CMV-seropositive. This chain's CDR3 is CATHILNQPQHF. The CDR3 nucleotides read TGTGCCACCCATATACTCAATCAGCCCCAGCATTTT.